The 18 T cell receptor beta chains presented below share a single source sample, sequenced in a study of shared clonotypes between healthy human individuals. Profiled with immunoSEQ multiplex PCR; TCRdb holds only in-frame clones, not every one. This sample yields fewer than 850,000 clones, of which about two thirds are seen a single time; approximately 1.8% belongs to the top ten. The specimen sequenced was memory CD4+ T cells sorted from blood. This sample's subset: CD45RA-negative fraction. The receptors stem from a woman aged 30 to 39 in good health.

The V gene is TRBV7-9, the J gene TRBJ2-6, with D tentatively TRBD1 or TRBD2 (5 bases each). Germline V CDR1 and CDR2: SEHNR, FQNEAQ (reference sequence). V lost 5 bases, J lost 1 base, and 12 bases lay in between. The CDR3 length is 16 residues. CDR3 loop: CASSQGPGSGANVLTF. CDR3 DNA sequence: TGTGCCAGCAGCCAGGGACCTGGATCTGGGGCCAACGTCCTGACTTTC.

This clone has only a few counts. The chain couples TRBV6-6 to TRBJ2-2; TRBD2 aligns across 12 bases. Germline loops: CDR1 MNHNY, CDR2 SVGAGI (reference sequence). Trimming removed 5 bases from V and 4 bases from J; junction bases left unmatched: 2. This CDR3 has 15 amino acids. The CDR3 reads CASSPTSGGTGELFF. The CDR3 bases are TGTGCCAGCAGTCCGACTAGCGGGGGCACCGGGGAGCTGTTTTTT.

The rearrangement uses TRBV9 and TRBJ2-2, with 8 bases lining up with TRBD2. After removal of 4 bases from V and 2 bases from J, the junction contained 1 base not matched to a gene. The germline V gene encodes CDR1 SGDLS and CDR2 YYNGEE. The CDR3 consists of 14 residues. CDR3 region: CASSRTSNTGELFF. CDR3 DNA sequence: TGTGCCAGCAGCCGGACTAGCAACACCGGGGAGCTGTTTTTT.

This chain uses TRBV25-1 with TRBJ2-1; TRBD2 matches 15 bases. Germline values: CDR1 MGHDK, CDR2 SYGVNS. J was trimmed by 8 bases and V by 4 bases; bases with no gene match: 12. The CDR3 is made up of 18 amino acids. The CDR3, as DNA: TGTGCCAGCAGTGGTATAGAGGGACTAGCGGGAGGTGGGGATGAGCAGTTCTTC. Its protein is CASSGIEGLAGGGDEQFF.

On this clone: Other DNA sequences from this sample encode an identical CDR3 as well. This CDR3 is CASSPPTSGSHEQYF. In nucleotides, the CDR3 is TGTGCCAGCTCACCACCGACTAGCGGGAGCCACGAGCAGTACTTC. The V gene is TRBV18, the J gene TRBJ2-7; 12 bases agree with TRBD2. This CDR3 region has 15 residues. Unmatched junction bases numbered 2, after V lost 0 bases and J lost 5 bases. The germline V gene has CDR1 KGHSH and CDR2 LQKENI.

The V call is TRBV2, the J call TRBJ2-2; 7 nucleotides match TRBD1. The CDR3 has 16 residues. Germline V lookup: CDR1 SNHLY, CDR2 FYNNEI. V lost 5 bases to trimming and J lost 2 bases; unmatched junction nucleotides: 8. The CDR3 coding sequence is TGTGCCAGCAGTCAACAGGGGCCCCAAAACACCGGGGAGCTGTTTTTT. Amino acids: CASSQQGPQNTGELFF. Drawing the rest from reference TRBV2 and TRBJ2-2, the complete variable domain is EPEVTQTPSHQVTQMGQEVILRCVPISNHLYFYWYRQILGQKVEFLVSFYNNEISEKSEIFDDQFSVERPDGSNFTLKIRSTKLEDSAMYFCASSQQGPQNTGELFFGEGSRLTVL.

V gene TRBV10-3 combines with J gene TRBJ2-7, with 9 bases aligning to TRBD2. The ends lost 6 bases at V and 2 bases at J; junction bases unmatched: 5. The germline CDR1 and CDR2 sequences are ENHRY and SYGVKD. This CDR3 comprises 14 residues. The CDR3 DNA is TGTGCCATCAGGGCTAGCGGGACGACCTACGAGCAGTACTTC. Amino acid sequence: CAIRASGTTYEQYF.

The genes are TRBV4-2 and TRBJ1-3; D is ambiguous. V lost 1 base, J lost 3 bases, and 10 bases lay in between. Germline values: CDR1 LGHNA, CDR2 YNFKEQ. The CDR3 length is 15 residues. CDR3: CASSQVSDFGNTIYF. The CDR3 bases are TGTGCCAGCAGCCAAGTATCTGACTTTGGAAACACCATATATTTT.

The chain couples TRBV11-2 to TRBJ1-5, with 9 bases aligning to TRBD1. With 5 bases clipped from V and 4 bases from J, the junction kept 6 bases outside the gene matches. CDR1 and CDR2 (germline): SGHAT, FQNNGV. The CDR3 has 15 amino acids. CDR3 sequence (DNA): TGTGCCAGCAGCCTACAGGGGGCTGGAAATCAGCCCCAGCATTTT. Residues: CASSLQGAGNQPQHF.

The chain employs TRBV6-1 and TRBJ2-1; D is uncertain. Germline CDR1 and CDR2: MNHNS and SASEGT. V lost 8 bases and J 7 bases, leaving 15 bases between the germline ends. This CDR3 is 13 amino acids long. CDR3 amino acids: CASHPVAGNEQFF. CDR3 bases: TGTGCCAGCCATCCGGTGGCCGGGAATGAGCAGTTCTTC.

Comments on this clone: The sample carries other DNA sequences with the same CDR3. This chain joins TRBV5-1 and TRBJ2-5; 12 nucleotides agree with TRBD2. The CDR3 covers 15 residues. Per the germline V gene, CDR1 is SGHRS and CDR2 is YFSETQ. V trimming: 3 bases; J trimming: 3 bases; junction bases outside the gene matches: 3. The CDR3 DNA follows: TGCGCCAGCAGCTGGAGACTAGCGGGAGAAGAGACCCAGTACTTC. This gives the protein CASSWRLAGEETQYF.

The chain recombines TRBV29-1 with TRBJ2-1, with a weak D call TRBD1 (5 bases). The CDR3 is made up of 12 amino acids. V lost 3 bases and J lost 13, with 16 bases in between. Germline V gene sequence: CDR1 SQVTM, CDR2 ANQGSEA. CDR3 protein: CSVDGQGSVQFF. The CDR3 DNA sequence: TGCAGCGTTGACGGGCAGGGTAGTGTTCAGTTCTTC.

The chain recombines TRBV10-1 with TRBJ2-2; 10 bases map to TRBD2. With V trimmed by 3 bases and J by 5 bases, 6 bases remained unmatched. CDR3 length: 16 amino acids. CDR1 is WNHNN, CDR2 SYGVQD, per germline (reference sequence). CDR3: CASSDLLAGATGELFF. CDR3 bases: TGCGCCAGCAGTGACCTCCTAGCGGGAGCAACCGGGGAGCTGTTTTTT.

The rearrangement uses TRBV6-6 and TRBJ1-2; D perhaps matches TRBD1 (5 bases). Trimming stripped 6 bases from V and 3 bases from J, with 11 bases between. This CDR3 region has 13 residues. CDR1 and CDR2 from the germline V gene are MNHNY and SVGAGI (reference sequence). CDR3 sequence: CASSQTTDYGYTF. The CDR3 nucleotides are TGTGCCAGCAGCCAGACGACAGACTATGGCTACACCTTC.

The genes are TRBV5-1 and TRBJ2-5; D gene uncertain. The V end lost 4 bases, the J end lost 1 base, and 23 bases lay between the germline ends. Germline CDR1 and CDR2: SGHRS and YFSETQ. The CDR3 extends over 18 amino acids. The CDR3 DNA follows: TGCGCCAGCAGCCCGAACCAGACACCCGGGTCCCCCCAAGAGACCCAGTACTTC. It is translated as CASSPNQTPGSPQETQYF. The entire variable domain, with the rest obtained from reference TRBV5-1 and TRBJ2-5, is as follows: KAGVTQTPRYLIKTRGQQVTLSCSPISGHRSVSWYQQTPGQGLQFLFEYFSETQRNKGNFPGRFSGRQFSNSRSEMNVSTLELGDSALYLCASSPNQTPGSPQETQYFGPGTRLLVL.

The chain has TRBV5-6 and TRBJ2-3; TRBD2 agrees at 8 bases. V lost 5 bases and J lost 2; bases outside the gene matches: 10. CDR1 is SGHDT, CDR2 YYEEEE, per germline. The CDR3 covers 16 residues. CDR3 sequence: CASRRYQREFTDTQYF. For the CDR3, the DNA is TGTGCCAGCAGGAGATATCAGCGGGAGTTCACAGATACGCAGTATTTT.

The V gene is TRBV20-1, the J gene TRBJ1-1, with a weak D call TRBD1 (5 bases). Germline V gene sequence: CDR1 DFQATT, CDR2 SNEGSKA (reference sequence). V was cut by 7 bases and J by 5 bases, with 8 bases left in between. The CDR3 is 10 amino acids. The DNA of the CDR3 is TGCAGTGGGAAGGGGACTGAAGCTTTCTTT. Encoded protein: CSGKGTEAFF.

The rearrangement uses TRBV7-2 and TRBJ2-2; 9 positions agree with TRBD2. Losses at the gene ends were 5 bases for V and 1 base for J; bases not matched to a gene: 5. Germline lookup yields CDR1 SGHTA and CDR2 FQGNSA. The CDR3 contains 16 residues. The CDR3 here is CASSHGLALNTGELFF. Written as DNA, the CDR3 is TGTGCCAGCAGCCACGGACTAGCGTTGAACACCGGGGAGCTGTTTTTT.